These 27 T cell receptor beta chains were sequenced from one sample in a study of shared clonotypes between healthy human individuals. Using immunoSEQ multiplex PCR, the repertoire was profiled, and TCRdb retains in-frame clones only, with some absent. Seen here are 600,000 or so clones, about 98% observed once, and the top ten hold approximately 0.3%. The naive CD8 fraction comprised CD45RO-negative cells positively selected for CCR7 and excluded terminally differentiated effector memory CD45RA+ cells. The material sequenced was naive CD8+ T cells sorted from blood. Receptor source: a man younger than 45 in good health.

The rearrangement links TRBV5-5 to TRBJ1-1; 7 bases are shared with TRBD1. With V trimmed by 10 bases and J by 0 bases, 6 bases remained unmatched. The germline gives CDR1 SGHKS, CDR2 YYEKEE (reference sequence). The CDR3 loop spans 13 amino acids. The CDR3 loop reads CAVGQRLNTEAFF. CDR3 coding DNA: TGTGCCGTGGGACAGCGTTTGAACACTGAAGCTTTCTTT.

The V and J genes are TRBV4-3 and TRBJ1-4; D is uncertain. With 1 base removed from V and 12 bases from J, the gap between germline ends came to 15 bases. Looked up from germline, CDR1 is LGHNA and CDR2 is YSLEER. The CDR3 totals 14 residues. CDR3 amino acids: CASSQGTQEGELFF. The CDR3 coding sequence is TGCGCCAGCAGCCAAGGGACCCAGGAGGGAGAACTGTTTTTT.

The chain carries TRBV29-1 and TRBJ2-2; D is unresolved. Trimming cost V 0 bases and J 0 bases, with 8 bases left between them. Germline values: CDR1 SQVTM, CDR2 ANQGSEA. This CDR3 has 15 residues. In nucleotides, the CDR3 is TGCAGCGTTGAAGATTATAAGTCGAACACCGGGGAGCTGTTTTTT. This translates into CSVEDYKSNTGELFF.

This rearrangement joins TRBV29-1 to TRBJ2-5, with 8 bases aligning to TRBD1. This CDR3 is 12 amino acids long. Per the germline V gene, CDR1 is SQVTM and CDR2 is ANQGSEA. J lost 4 bases, V lost 5 bases, and 3 bases had no gene match. CDR3 in DNA: TGCAGCGTTTGGGACAGGCGAGAGACCCAGTACTTC. Translating gives CSVWDRRETQYF.

The chain has TRBV14 and TRBJ2-5; the match to TRBD1 covers 7 bases. The J segment lost 4 bases and the V segment lost 3 bases, leaving 5 bases of the junction unmatched. The CDR3 covers 14 residues. In germline, CDR1 is SGHDN, CDR2 FVKESK. CDR3 amino acids: CASSHTGVVETQYF. CDR3 nucleotides: TGTGCCAGCAGCCATACAGGGGTCGTAGAGACCCAGTACTTC.

The chain couples TRBV27 to TRBJ1-4; maybe TRBD1 (5 bases). Trimming removed 5 bases from V and 5 bases from J, with 15 bases in between. This CDR3 region has 15 residues. Germline CDR1 and CDR2: MNHEY and SMNVEV (reference sequence). The CDR3 region is CASSPHARQNEKLFF. CDR3 sequence (DNA): TGTGCCAGCAGTCCCCACGCGCGACAGAATGAAAAACTGTTTTTT. Variable domain in full (rest from reference TRBV27 and TRBJ1-4): EAQVTQNPRYLITVTGKKLTVTCSQNMNHEYMSWYRQDPGLGLRQIYYSMNVEVTDKGDVPEGYKVSRKEKRNFPLILESPSPNQTSLYFCASSPHARQNEKLFFGSGTQLSVL.

The chain has TRBV7-9 and TRBJ2-5, with D tentatively TRBD2 (5 bases). The germline V gene has CDR1 SEHNR and CDR2 FQNEAQ (reference sequence). The V gene lost 3 bases and the J gene lost 3 bases, with 14 bases spanning the gap. The CDR3 is 15 amino acids. The CDR3 coding sequence is TGTGCCAGCAGCTTCACAATGCTAGCCGAAGAGACCCAGTACTTC. It codes for CASSFTMLAEETQYF.

CDR3 nucleotide sequence: TGTGCCAGCAGCTTCGTTATAGGGGGGAGGAACACCGGGGAGCTGTTTTTT. It translates to CASSFVIGGRNTGELFF. The chain couples TRBV7-9 to TRBJ2-2; the D call may be TRBD1 or TRBD2 (6 bases each). Trimming shortened V by 3 bases and J by 1 base, and 15 bases separated the two germline ends. The CDR3 spans 17 residues. Germline values: CDR1 SEHNR, CDR2 FQNEAQ (reference sequence).

CDR3 in DNA: TGTGCCAGCAGCCGAGACAGATCCTACGAGCAGTACTTC. Translation gives CASSRDRSYEQYF. The chain has TRBV2 and TRBJ2-7; possibly TRBD1 for D (5 bases). The CDR3 contains 13 residues. Germline V gene sequence: CDR1 SNHLY, CDR2 FYNNEI. Between the trimmed V and J ends, which lost 6 bases and 1 base, there was a span of 10 bases. Filled out from reference TRBV2 and TRBJ2-7, the complete variable domain reads EPEVTQTPSHQVTQMGQEVILRCVPISNHLYFYWYRQILGQKVEFLVSFYNNEISEKSEIFDDQFSVERPDGSNFTLKIRSTKLEDSAMYFCASSRDRSYEQYFGPGTRLTVT.

The chain uses TRBV19 and TRBJ2-3, with D possibly being TRBD1 (5 bases). The V end was cut by 4 bases, the J end by 4 bases, with 18 bases between. This CDR3 region has 16 residues. From germline, CDR1 is LNHDA and CDR2 SQIVND (reference sequence). The CDR3 nucleotides are TGTGCCAGTAGTAGCGGCAGGGCGTACTATTCAGATACGCAGTATTTT. This sequence encodes CASSSGRAYYSDTQYF.

This clone appeared a single time. V usage is TRBV2 and J usage is TRBJ2-2, with D perhaps TRBD2 (6 bases). The germline V and J ends were trimmed by 8 bases and 3 bases, with 10 bases remaining between them. This CDR3 region has 13 residues. CDR1 and CDR2 (germline): SNHLY, FYNNEI. The CDR3 DNA reads TGTGCCAGCGGGAGGTTCGACACCGGGGAGCTGTTTTTT. This translates into CASGRFDTGELFF.

This sequence joins TRBV7-2 and TRBJ2-7; D remains ambiguous. Germline values: CDR1 SGHTA, CDR2 FQGNSA. The CDR3 contains 16 residues. With 5 bases removed from V and 2 bases from J, the gap between germline ends came to 19 bases. CDR3 residues: CASSHGSWARTYEQYF. The CDR3 coding sequence is TGTGCCAGCAGCCACGGCTCATGGGCGCGGACCTACGAGCAGTACTTC.

This rearrangement joins TRBV4-3 to TRBJ2-5; no reliable D call. The germline V and J ends were trimmed by 0 bases and 5 bases, with 10 bases remaining between them. Looked up from germline, CDR1 is LGHNA and CDR2 is YSLEER. The CDR3 has 14 amino acids. The DNA for the CDR3 is TGCGCCAGCAGCCAAGATCGTCTGGGGGAGACCCAGTACTTC. Translating it yields CASSQDRLGETQYF.

The chain joins TRBV10-1 to TRBJ2-1; D gene uncertain. Between the trimmed V and J ends, which lost 4 bases and 5 bases, there was a span of 6 bases. The CDR3 spans 12 residues. CDR1 is WNHNN and CDR2 is SYGVQD in the germline V gene (reference sequence). CDR3 amino acids: CASSALNNEQFF. For the CDR3, the DNA is TGCGCCAGCAGTGCCCTGAACAATGAGCAGTTCTTC.

V is TRBV27 and J is TRBJ2-1; D may be TRBD2 (5 bases). Germline CDR1 MNHEY, CDR2 SMNVEV (reference sequence). Trimming left V 2 bases short and J 11 bases short, with 7 bases between. There are 11 residues in the CDR3. The chain's CDR3 is CASSLRGKQFF. As DNA, the CDR3 is TGTGCCAGCAGTTTACGGGGAAAGCAGTTCTTC.

This chain links TRBV18 with TRBJ1-5; no definite D call. Trimming cost V 3 bases and J 7 bases, with 10 bases left between them. CDR1 is KGHSH, CDR2 LQKENI, per germline. The CDR3 has 13 amino acids. The CDR3 reads CASSPPLGQPQHF. The CDR3 DNA reads TGTGCCAGCTCACCGCCCCTAGGACAGCCCCAGCATTTT.

The genes are TRBV11-2 and TRBJ2-1, with 10 bases matching TRBD1. Looked up from germline, CDR1 is SGHAT and CDR2 is FQNNGV. The CDR3 sequence is 15 residues long. With V trimmed by 5 bases and J by 7 bases, 8 bases remained unmatched. The CDR3 nucleotides are TGTGCCAGCAGCCCGGGACAGGGGACCAAGAATGAGCAGTTCTTC. This encodes CASSPGQGTKNEQFF.

This chain uses TRBV4-3 with TRBJ2-7; unclear D gene. The CDR3 covers 14 residues. CDR1 is LGHNA, CDR2 YSLEER, per germline. Trimming removed 1 base from V and 4 bases from J, with 11 bases in between. CDR3 protein: CASSQGTASYEQYF. CDR3 nucleotides: TGCGCCAGCAGCCAAGGTACGGCGTCATACGAGCAGTACTTC.

Points on this clone: The same CDR3 is also encoded by other DNA sequences in this sample. The chain is built from TRBV14 and TRBJ2-7, with D unclear. The CDR3 has 12 residues. V was trimmed by 1 base and J by 7 bases, leaving 8 bases between them. Per the germline V gene, CDR1 is SGHDN and CDR2 is FVKESK. The chain's CDR3 is CASSQVGLEQYF. CDR3 DNA: TGTGCCAGCAGCCAAGTCGGTCTTGAGCAGTACTTC.

The chain couples TRBV15 to TRBJ1-1; 10 nucleotides align to TRBD1. The CDR3 loop spans 15 amino acids. The V gene end was trimmed by 5 bases and the J gene end by 1 base; junction bases not matched to a gene: 4. Germline CDR1 reads LNHNV; CDR2 reads YYDKDF (reference sequence). For the CDR3, the DNA is TGTGCCACCAGCTGGGACAGGGGCGCGAACACTGAAGCTTTCTTT. Translation gives CATSWDRGANTEAFF. The whole variable domain, filled in from reference TRBV15 and TRBJ1-1, reads DAMVIQNPRYQVTQFGKPVTLSCSQTLNHNVMYWYQQKSSQAPKLLFHYYDKDFNNEADTPDNFQSRRPNTSFCFLDIRSPGLGDTAMYLCATSWDRGANTEAFFGQGTRLTVV.

The CDR3 reads CASSRDRETFNVLTF. The CDR3 DNA is TGCGCCAGCAGCCGAGACAGAGAGACCTTCAACGTCCTGACTTTC. V is TRBV5-1 and J is TRBJ2-6; D might be TRBD1 (5 bases). Looked up from germline, CDR1 is SGHRS and CDR2 is YFSETQ. This CDR3 comprises 15 residues. The V and J ends lost 4 bases and 9 bases respectively, with 17 bases between them.

The chain employs TRBV15 and TRBJ2-3, with 9 bases matching TRBD1. The CDR3 covers 14 residues. Germline V gene data show CDR1 as LNHNV and CDR2 as YYDKDF (reference sequence). The V gene end was trimmed by 3 bases and the J gene end by 5 bases; junction bases not matched to a gene: 3. This CDR3 is CATSRGQGGDTQYF. CDR3 coding DNA: TGTGCCACCAGCAGGGGACAGGGTGGAGATACGCAGTATTTT.

Turning to this clone: Within the sample, other DNA sequences also encode this same CDR3. The V gene is TRBV27, the J gene TRBJ2-7; 8 nucleotides line up with TRBD1. Trimming took 0 bases from V and 3 from J; bases not matched to a gene: 1. Germline-derived CDR1 and CDR2 are MNHEY and SMNVEV (reference sequence). This CDR3 spans 14 amino acids. CDR3 amino acids: CASSLSGTGYEQYF. The CDR3, as DNA: TGTGCCAGCAGTTTATCGGGGACAGGCTACGAGCAGTACTTC.

The CDR3 nucleotides read TGTGCCAGCAGCCGCGGGCCCCGGAACACCGGGGAGCTGTTTTTT. It specifies CASSRGPRNTGELFF. The V and J genes are TRBV7-3 and TRBJ2-2, with D perhaps matching TRBD2 (5 bases). Trimming removed 5 bases at V and 1 base at J, with 11 bases between. Germline V CDR1 and CDR2: SGHTA, FQGTGA. The CDR3 loop spans 15 amino acids. The full variable domain, its missing parts supplied by reference TRBV7-3 and TRBJ2-2, is GAGVSQTPSNKVTEKGKYVELRCDPISGHTALYWYRQSLGQGPEFLIYFQGTGAADDSGLPNDRFFAVRPEGSVSTLKIQRTERGDSAVYLCASSRGPRNTGELFFGEGSRLTVL.

The chain carries TRBV18 and TRBJ2-1; unclear D gene. CDR1 KGHSH and CDR2 LQKENI come from the germline V gene. Trimming left V 3 bases short and J 7 bases short, with 13 bases between. The CDR3 length is 14 residues. CDR3 protein: CASSPSPPPNEQFF. As DNA, the CDR3 is TGTGCCAGCTCACCCTCACCTCCCCCTAATGAGCAGTTCTTC.

This chain joins TRBV18 and TRBJ2-5; D may correspond to TRBD1 or TRBD2 (5 bases each). Germline lookup yields CDR1 KGHSH and CDR2 LQKENI. Trimming took 3 bases from V and 5 from J, leaving 19 bases between them. CDR3 length: 16 residues. CDR3 coding DNA: TGTGCCAGCTCACCCGTTTCGGGACGCAGGCCGGAGACCCAGTACTTC. It specifies CASSPVSGRRPETQYF.

CDR3 DNA: TGTGCCAGCAGCTTAGGGGACAGCCGCTCCTACGAGCAGTACTTC. It specifies CASSLGDSRSYEQYF. V is TRBV7-6 and J is TRBJ2-7, with 7 bases identical to TRBD1. Germline CDR1 reads SGHVS; CDR2 reads FNYEAQ. CDR3 length: 15 amino acids. J was trimmed by 0 bases and V by 1 base; bases with no gene match: 3.